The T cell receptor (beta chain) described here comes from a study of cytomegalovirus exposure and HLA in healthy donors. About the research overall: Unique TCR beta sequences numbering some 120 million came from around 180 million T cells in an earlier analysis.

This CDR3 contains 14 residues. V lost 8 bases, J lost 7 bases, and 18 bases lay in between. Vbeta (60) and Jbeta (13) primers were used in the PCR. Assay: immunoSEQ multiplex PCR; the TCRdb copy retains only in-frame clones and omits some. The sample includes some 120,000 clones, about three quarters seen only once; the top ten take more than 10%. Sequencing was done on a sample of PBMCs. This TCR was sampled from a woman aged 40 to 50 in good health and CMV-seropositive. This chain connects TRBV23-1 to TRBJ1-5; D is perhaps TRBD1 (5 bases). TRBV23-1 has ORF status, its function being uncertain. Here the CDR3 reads CASRGGGRGQPQHF. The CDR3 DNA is TGCGCCAGCCGCGGGGGGGGAAGGGGACAGCCCCAGCATTTT.